The 19 T cell receptor beta chains below come from one sample, sequenced in a study of shared clonotypes between healthy human individuals. Profiling relied on immunoSEQ multiplex PCR, and the TCRdb table lists in-frame clones only, not all of them. The sample has about 1 million clones; approximately 80% are singletons. The sequenced sample consisted of memory CD4+ T cells from PBMCs. Indicated subset: CD45RA-negative fraction. All receptors come from a man younger than 35 in good health. Some clones in this sample may be carry-over from other donors' samples.

The chain combines TRBV18 with TRBJ1-5; 8 bases agree with TRBD1. Germline loops: CDR1 KGHSH, CDR2 LQKENI. V shed 6 bases, J shed 5 bases, and the junction held 6 bases outside the gene matches. The length of the CDR3 is 14 residues. The CDR3 protein is CASSGGQVDQPQHF. As DNA, the CDR3 is TGTGCCAGCTCGGGGGGACAGGTGGATCAGCCCCAGCATTTT.

The DNA of the CDR3 is TGCGCCAGCAGCCCCATGGTCCTGAGCAATACGGAGACCCAGTACTTC. It yields the protein CASSPMVLSNTETQYF. The chain combines TRBV5-1 with TRBJ2-5; D unresolved. Germline CDR1 SGHRS, CDR2 YFSETQ. The V gene lost 4 bases and the J gene lost 5 bases, with 21 bases spanning the gap. This CDR3 contains 16 residues.

The chain employs TRBV5-6 and TRBJ1-3, with 10 bases matching TRBD1. V trimming: 4 bases; J trimming: 3 bases; junction bases outside the gene matches: 7. Germline CDR1 SGHDT, CDR2 YYEEEE. The CDR3 is 16 amino acids. In nucleotides, the CDR3 is TGTGCCAGCAGCCTATGGGACAGGGGAGGTGGAAACACCATATATTTT. It specifies CASSLWDRGGGNTIYF.

V gene TRBV7-2 combines with J gene TRBJ2-2; D is possibly TRBD2 (6 bases). V shed 3 bases and J shed 4 bases, with 12 bases lying between them. Germline CDR1 is SGHTA and CDR2 is FQGNSA. This CDR3 spans 15 amino acids. The CDR3 sequence is CASSFAGSGTGELFF. The CDR3 DNA follows: TGTGCCAGCAGCTTCGCCGGGAGCGGCACCGGGGAGCTGTTTTTT.

This clone was detected only once. V and J are TRBV18 and TRBJ2-7, with 11 bases aligning to TRBD2. V trimming: 4 bases; J trimming: 0 bases; junction bases outside the gene matches: 5. Germline V gene sequence: CDR1 KGHSH, CDR2 LQKENI. The CDR3 extends over 16 amino acids. CDR3 nucleotides: TGTGCCAGCTCACGCTTAGCGGGAGGGAGCTCCTACGAGCAGTACTTC. This translates into CASSRLAGGSSYEQYF.

The chain recombines TRBV30 with TRBJ2-7; D is unresolved. CDR1 GTSNPN and CDR2 SVGIG come from the germline V gene (reference sequence). This CDR3 region has 13 residues. The germline V and J ends were trimmed by 2 bases and 1 base, with 9 bases remaining between them. CDR3 protein: CAWSSGPSYEQYF. In nucleotides, the CDR3 is TGTGCCTGGAGTAGTGGGCCGTCCTACGAGCAGTACTTC.

The J gene is TRBJ1-1, the V gene TRBV5-1; 8 bases fit TRBD1. Looked up from germline, CDR1 is SGHRS and CDR2 is YFSETQ. The CDR3 consists of 13 residues. The ends lost 3 bases at V and 7 bases at J; junction bases unmatched: 5. CDR3 DNA: TGCGCCAGCAGCTCCGGACAGGGAATTGAAGCTTTCTTT. It specifies CASSSGQGIEAFF. The variable domain in full, completed from reference TRBV5-1 and TRBJ1-1, reads KAGVTQTPRYLIKTRGQQVTLSCSPISGHRSVSWYQQTPGQGLQFLFEYFSETQRNKGNFPGRFSGRQFSNSRSEMNVSTLELGDSALYLCASSSGQGIEAFFGQGTRLTVV.

This clone was detected only a few times. The chain joins TRBV4-1 to TRBJ2-2, with 8 nucleotides matching TRBD1. CDR1 is MGHRA and CDR2 is YSYEKL in the germline V gene. CDR3 length equals 16 residues. Losses at the gene ends were 1 base for V and 2 bases for J; bases not matched to a gene: 3. The CDR3 loop is CASSQAGTGNTGELFF. CDR3 DNA sequence: TGCGCCAGCAGCCAAGCGGGGACAGGAAACACCGGGGAGCTGTTTTTT.

The genes are TRBV11-2 and TRBJ1-1; D is unclear. V was trimmed by 5 bases and J by 8 bases, leaving 24 bases between them. The germline V gene has CDR1 SGHAT and CDR2 FQNNGV. The CDR3 spans 16 residues. As DNA, the CDR3 is TGTGCCAGCAGCCCTCATTCACTATCGGCGGTGCTCGAAGCTTTCTTT. It codes for CASSPHSLSAVLEAFF.

The CDR3 is CASSFTGGNTEAFF. CDR3 nucleotides: TGTGCCAGCAGCTTCACAGGGGGCAACACTGAAGCTTTCTTT. This chain connects TRBV5-5 to TRBJ1-1; TRBD1 matches at 9 bases. CDR1 and CDR2 (germline): SGHKS, YYEKEE (reference sequence). This CDR3 spans 14 amino acids. Trimming removed 2 bases from V and 2 bases from J; junction bases left unmatched: 1.

The chain couples TRBV27 to TRBJ2-2; D gene unclear. Germline assignment: CDR1 MNHEY and CDR2 SMNVEV (reference sequence). The CDR3 totals 15 residues. V was pared by 8 bases and J by 3 bases, with 16 bases between. CDR3 bases: TGTGCCAGCGGCAGTCCTGGTGCGCACACCGGGGAGCTGTTTTTT. This codes for CASGSPGAHTGELFF.

This rearrangement joins TRBV28 to TRBJ1-2; D ambiguous. Looked up from germline, CDR1 is MDHEN and CDR2 is SYDVKM. The ends were cut back, 8 bases at V and 3 bases at J, with 13 bases in the middle. The CDR3 has 13 residues. The DNA of the CDR3 is TGTGCCAGCCTGGTTGCTGGGGACTATGGCTACACCTTC. Its translation: CASLVAGDYGYTF.

This chain joins TRBV4-2 and TRBJ2-2; D remains ambiguous. Germline CDR1 is LGHNA and CDR2 is YNFKEQ. The V end lost 0 bases, the J end lost 5 bases, and 7 bases lay between the germline ends. The CDR3 has 14 residues. The CDR3 loop reads CASSQEPATGELFF. For the CDR3, the DNA is TGTGCCAGCAGCCAAGAACCGGCGACCGGGGAGCTGTTTTTT.

The chain joins TRBV2 to TRBJ1-2, with TRBD1 identical over 9 bases. Losses at the gene ends were 6 bases for V and 8 bases for J; bases not matched to a gene: 10. The CDR3 sequence is 14 residues long. Germline V gene lookup returns CDR1 SNHLY and CDR2 FYNNEI. The CDR3 region is CASRTQQGAGGYTF. For the CDR3, the DNA is TGTGCCAGCAGGACACAACAGGGGGCAGGGGGCTACACCTTC.

This chain uses TRBV11-2 with TRBJ1-3; D is undetermined. The germline gives CDR1 SGHAT, CDR2 FQNNGV. CDR3 length equals 14 residues. V lost 5 bases to trimming and J lost 0 bases, with 8 bases between them. The CDR3 loop is CASSQTNSGNTIYF. CDR3 in DNA: TGTGCCAGCAGCCAGACAAACTCTGGAAACACCATATATTTT.

The rearrangement links TRBV28 to TRBJ1-2; no reliable D call. V dropped 1 base and J dropped 0 bases, with 9 bases sitting between them. The germline gives CDR1 MDHEN, CDR2 SYDVKM. The CDR3 consists of 15 residues. The CDR3 nucleotides read TGTGCCAGCAGTTTATCTCCTGGGGCTAACTATGGCTACACCTTC. Protein product: CASSLSPGANYGYTF.

The chain has TRBV2 and TRBJ2-5; D is ambiguous. Trimming removed 6 bases from V and 7 bases from J, with 9 bases in between. This CDR3 is 11 amino acids long. The germline CDR1 and CDR2 sequences are SNHLY and FYNNEI. In DNA form, the CDR3 reads TGTGCCAGCAGGGCCTATGCGACCCAGTACTTC. This sequence encodes CASRAYATQYF.

The chain combines TRBV7-9 with TRBJ2-1, with TRBD2 matching 8 bases. The length of the CDR3 is 15 residues. From germline, CDR1 is SEHNR and CDR2 FQNEAQ (reference sequence). The J segment lost 5 bases and the V segment lost 5 bases, leaving 8 bases of the junction unmatched. The CDR3 nucleotides are TGTGCCAGCAGCCCTCAGCGGGAGTGGAACAATGAGCAGTTCTTC. Translation gives CASSPQREWNNEQFF.

Written as DNA, the CDR3 is TGCGCCAGCAGCTTGGTGGGGGTAGGCACTGAAGCTTTCTTT. Its translation is CASSLVGVGTEAFF. The genes are TRBV5-1 and TRBJ1-1; TRBD1 might be the D (5 bases). Trimming took off 0 bases at V and 4 bases at J, with 10 bases between the two ends. This CDR3 has 14 amino acids. In germline, CDR1 is SGHRS, CDR2 YFSETQ.